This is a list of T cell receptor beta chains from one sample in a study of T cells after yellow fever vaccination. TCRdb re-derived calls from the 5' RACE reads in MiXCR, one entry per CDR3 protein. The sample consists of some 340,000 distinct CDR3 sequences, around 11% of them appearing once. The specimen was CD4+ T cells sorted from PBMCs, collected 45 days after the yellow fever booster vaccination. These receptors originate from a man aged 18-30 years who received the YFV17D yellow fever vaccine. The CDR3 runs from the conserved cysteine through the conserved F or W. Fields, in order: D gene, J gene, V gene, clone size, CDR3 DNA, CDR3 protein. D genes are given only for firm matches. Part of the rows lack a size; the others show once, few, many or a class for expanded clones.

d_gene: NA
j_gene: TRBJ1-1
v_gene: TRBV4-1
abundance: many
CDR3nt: TGCGCCAGCAGCCAAGATCGGGACACTGAAGCTTTCTTT
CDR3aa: CASSQDRDTEAFF

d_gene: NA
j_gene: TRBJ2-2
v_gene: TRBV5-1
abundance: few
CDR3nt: TGCGCCAGCAGCTGGGGGGCCGGGTCTACGGGCACCGGGGAGCTGTTTTTT
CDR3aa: CASSWGAGSTGTGELFF

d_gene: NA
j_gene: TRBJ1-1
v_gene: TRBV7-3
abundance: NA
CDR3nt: TGTGCCAGCAGCCCCACCGGAGGGGTCACTGAAGCTTTCTTT
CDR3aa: CASSPTGGVTEAFF

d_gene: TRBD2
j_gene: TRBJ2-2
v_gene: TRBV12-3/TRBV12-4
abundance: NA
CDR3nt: TGTGCCAGCAGGGGGCAAGCGGGGGGTACGAACACCGGGGAGCTGTTTTTT
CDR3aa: CASRGQAGGTNTGELFF

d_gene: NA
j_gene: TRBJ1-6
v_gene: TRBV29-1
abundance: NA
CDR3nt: TGCAGCGTTGCCCAGGCAGGGAGGGGTTCACCCCTCCACTTT
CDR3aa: CSVAQAGRGSPLHF

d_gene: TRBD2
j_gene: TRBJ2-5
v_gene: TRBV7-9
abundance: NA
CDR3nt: TGTGCCAGCAGCCTCGGGACTAGCGGGGGGACTCAAGAGACCCAGTACTTC
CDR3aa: CASSLGTSGGTQETQYF

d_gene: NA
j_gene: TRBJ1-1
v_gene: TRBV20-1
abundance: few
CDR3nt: TGCAGTGCTAGAAGGCATCCGGGGACTGAAGCTTTCTTT
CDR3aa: CSARRHPGTEAFF

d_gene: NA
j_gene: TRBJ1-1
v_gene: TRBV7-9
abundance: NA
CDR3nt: TGTGCCAGCAGCCTAACCCGGGGGGCTGAAGCTTTCTTT
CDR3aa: CASSLTRGAEAFF

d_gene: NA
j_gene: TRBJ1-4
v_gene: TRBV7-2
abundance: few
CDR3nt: TGTGCCAGCAGCTTAGGTGCTTCAACTAATGAAAAACTGTTTTTT
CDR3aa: CASSLGASTNEKLFF

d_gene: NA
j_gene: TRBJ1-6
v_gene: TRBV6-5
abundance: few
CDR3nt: TGTGCCAGCAGGTGGGACAACTATAATTCACCCCTCCACTTT
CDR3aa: CASRWDNYNSPLHF

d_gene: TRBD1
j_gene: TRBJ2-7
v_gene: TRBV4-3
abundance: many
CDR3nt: TGCGCCAGCAGCCAGGCCGGGACAGGGACCTACGAGCAGTACTTC
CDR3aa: CASSQAGTGTYEQYF

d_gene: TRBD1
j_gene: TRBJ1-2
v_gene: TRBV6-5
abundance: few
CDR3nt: TGTGCCAGCAATCCGGGACAGGGGTTCCTCGTTTATGGCTACACCTTC
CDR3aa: CASNPGQGFLVYGYTF

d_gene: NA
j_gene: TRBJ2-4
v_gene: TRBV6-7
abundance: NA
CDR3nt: TGTGCCAGCAGTTGCCCTTGGGGGCAGGGGCAAAACATTCAGTACTTC
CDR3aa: CASSCPWGQGQNIQYF

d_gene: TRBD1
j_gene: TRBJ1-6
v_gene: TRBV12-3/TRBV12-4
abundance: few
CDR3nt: TGTGCCAGCAGCCGGGACAGCAAAAATTCACCCCTCCACTTT
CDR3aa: CASSRDSKNSPLHF

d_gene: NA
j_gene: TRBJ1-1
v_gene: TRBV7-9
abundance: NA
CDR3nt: TGTGCCAGCAGCTTACTGGGAGGGCTTGTGAACACTGAAGCTTTCTTT
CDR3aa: CASSLLGGLVNTEAFF

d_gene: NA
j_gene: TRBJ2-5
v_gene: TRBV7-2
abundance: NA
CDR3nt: TGTGCCAGCAGCTTAGGAGGGGGCGGGGGTTTCCAAGAGACCCAGTACTTC
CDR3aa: CASSLGGGGGFQETQYF

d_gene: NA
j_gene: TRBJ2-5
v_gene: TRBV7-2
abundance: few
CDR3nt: TGTGCCAGCAGCTTAGCTTCGGCGGGGGCCTACGAACAAGAGACCCAGTACTTC
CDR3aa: CASSLASAGAYEQETQYF

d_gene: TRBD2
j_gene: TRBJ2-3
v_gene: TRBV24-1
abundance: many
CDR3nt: TGTGCCACCAGTGACCCCCGCGGGGGTCCAGATACGCAGTATTTT
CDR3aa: CATSDPRGGPDTQYF

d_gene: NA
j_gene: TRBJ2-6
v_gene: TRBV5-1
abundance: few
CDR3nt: TGCGCCAGCAGCTCCACAGGCTACTCTGGGGCCAACGTCCTGACTTTC
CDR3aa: CASSSTGYSGANVLTF

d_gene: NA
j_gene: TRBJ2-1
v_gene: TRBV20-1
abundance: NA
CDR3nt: TGCAGTGCTAGGGAGACGAACAATGAGCAGTTCTTC
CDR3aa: CSARETNNEQFF

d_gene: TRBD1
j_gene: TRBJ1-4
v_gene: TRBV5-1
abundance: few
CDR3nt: TGCGCCAGCCGACGGACAGGGAATAATGAAAAACTGTTTTTT
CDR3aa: CASRRTGNNEKLFF

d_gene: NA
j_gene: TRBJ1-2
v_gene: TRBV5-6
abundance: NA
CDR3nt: TGTGCCAGCAGCTCGACAGCTCTACTCGATGGCTACACCTTC
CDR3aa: CASSSTALLDGYTF

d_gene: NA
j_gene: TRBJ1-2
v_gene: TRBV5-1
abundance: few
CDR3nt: TGCGCCAGCAGCTCCAGGGACGGTGATGGCTACACCTTC
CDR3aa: CASSSRDGDGYTF

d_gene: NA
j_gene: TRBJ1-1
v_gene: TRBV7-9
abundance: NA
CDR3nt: TGTGCCAGCAGAAGAACTCCGAACACTGAAGCTTTCTTT
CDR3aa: CASRRTPNTEAFF

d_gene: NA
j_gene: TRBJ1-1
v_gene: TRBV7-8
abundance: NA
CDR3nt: TGTGCCAGCAGCTTAGATCGAAGACGTGAAGCTTTCTTT
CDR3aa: CASSLDRRREAFF

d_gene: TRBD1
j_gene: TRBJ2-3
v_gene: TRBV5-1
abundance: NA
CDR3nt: TGCGCCAGCAGAAGACCGGGACAGACGCAGTATTTT
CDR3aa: CASRRPGQTQYF

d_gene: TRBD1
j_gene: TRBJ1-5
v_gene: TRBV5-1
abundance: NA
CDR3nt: TGCGCCAGCAGCTTCACAGGGGGCCTAGGACAGCCCCAGCATTTT
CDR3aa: CASSFTGGLGQPQHF